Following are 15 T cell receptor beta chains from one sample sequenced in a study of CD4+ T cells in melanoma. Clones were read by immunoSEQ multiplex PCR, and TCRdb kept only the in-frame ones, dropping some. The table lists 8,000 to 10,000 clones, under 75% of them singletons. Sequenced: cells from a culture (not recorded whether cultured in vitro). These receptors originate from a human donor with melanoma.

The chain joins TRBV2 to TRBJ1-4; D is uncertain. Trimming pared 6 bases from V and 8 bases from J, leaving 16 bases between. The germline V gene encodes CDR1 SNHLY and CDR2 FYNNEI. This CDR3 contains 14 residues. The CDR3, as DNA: TGTGCCAGCAGGAATAGAGCAGGAGGGGAAAAACTGTTTTTT. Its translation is CASRNRAGGEKLFF.

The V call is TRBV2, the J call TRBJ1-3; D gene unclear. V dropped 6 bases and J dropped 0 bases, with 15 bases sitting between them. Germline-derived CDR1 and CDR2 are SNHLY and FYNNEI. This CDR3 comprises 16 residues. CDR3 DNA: TGTGCCAGCAGCCGCCCCCAGGCGATCTCTGGAAACACCATATATTTT. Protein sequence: CASSRPQAISGNTIYF.

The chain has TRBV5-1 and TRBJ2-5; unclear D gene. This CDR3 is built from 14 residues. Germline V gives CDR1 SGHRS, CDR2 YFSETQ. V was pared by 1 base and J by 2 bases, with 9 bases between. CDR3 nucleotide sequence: TGCGCCAGCAGCTTGAAAGTCAGTCAAGAGACCCAGTACTTC. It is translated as CASSLKVSQETQYF.

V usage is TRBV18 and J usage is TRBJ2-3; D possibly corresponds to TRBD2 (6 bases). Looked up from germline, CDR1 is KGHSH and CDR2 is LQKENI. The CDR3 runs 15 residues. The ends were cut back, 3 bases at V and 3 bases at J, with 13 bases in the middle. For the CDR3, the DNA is TGTGCCAGCTCACCCGTCGGGGGTCGGACAGATACGCAGTATTTT. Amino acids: CASSPVGGRTDTQYF.

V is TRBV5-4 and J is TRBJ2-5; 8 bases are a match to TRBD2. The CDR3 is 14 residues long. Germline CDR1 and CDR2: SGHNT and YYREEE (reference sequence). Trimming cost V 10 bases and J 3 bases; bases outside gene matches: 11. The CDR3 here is CAFSGGGNKETQYF. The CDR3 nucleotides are TGTGCCTTCTCCGGCGGGGGGAATAAAGAGACCCAGTACTTC.

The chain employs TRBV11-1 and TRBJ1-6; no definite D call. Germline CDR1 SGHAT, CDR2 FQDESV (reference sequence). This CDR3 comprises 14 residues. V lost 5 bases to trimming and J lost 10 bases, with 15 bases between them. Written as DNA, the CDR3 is TGTGCCAGCAGCCTTCAGGCCGGTCGGTCACCCCTCCACTTT. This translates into CASSLQAGRSPLHF.

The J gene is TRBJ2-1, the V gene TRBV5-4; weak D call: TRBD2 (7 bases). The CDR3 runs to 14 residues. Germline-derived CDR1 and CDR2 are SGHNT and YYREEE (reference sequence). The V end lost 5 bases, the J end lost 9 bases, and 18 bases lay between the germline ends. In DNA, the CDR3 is TGTGCCAGCAGTAAGGGGGGGGAGGGCGGTGAGCAGTTCTTC. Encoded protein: CASSKGGEGGEQFF. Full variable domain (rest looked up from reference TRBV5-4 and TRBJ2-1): ETGVTQSPTHLIKTRGQQVTLRCSSQSGHNTVSWYQQALGQGPQFIFQYYREEENGRGNFPPRFSGLQFPNYSSELNVNALELDDSALYLCASSKGGEGGEQFFGPGTRLTVL.

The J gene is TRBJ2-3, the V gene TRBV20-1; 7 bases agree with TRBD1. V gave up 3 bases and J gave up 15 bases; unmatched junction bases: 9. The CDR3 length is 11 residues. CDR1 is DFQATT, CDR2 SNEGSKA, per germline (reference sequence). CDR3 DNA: TGCAGTGCTAGCTTCACGACAGGGCGTTATTTT. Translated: CSASFTTGRYF.

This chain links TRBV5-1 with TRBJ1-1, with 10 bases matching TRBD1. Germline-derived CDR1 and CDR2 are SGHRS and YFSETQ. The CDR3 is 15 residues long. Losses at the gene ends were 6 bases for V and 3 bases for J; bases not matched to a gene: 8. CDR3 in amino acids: CASKGTGVWYTEAFF. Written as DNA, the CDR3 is TGCGCCAGCAAAGGGACAGGGGTTTGGTACACTGAAGCTTTCTTT.

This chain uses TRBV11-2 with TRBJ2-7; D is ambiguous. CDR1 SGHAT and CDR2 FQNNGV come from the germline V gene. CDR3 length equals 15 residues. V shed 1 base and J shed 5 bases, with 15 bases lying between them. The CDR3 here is CASSLVLGQAHEQYF. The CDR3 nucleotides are TGTGCCAGCAGCTTAGTTCTGGGTCAAGCCCACGAGCAGTACTTC.

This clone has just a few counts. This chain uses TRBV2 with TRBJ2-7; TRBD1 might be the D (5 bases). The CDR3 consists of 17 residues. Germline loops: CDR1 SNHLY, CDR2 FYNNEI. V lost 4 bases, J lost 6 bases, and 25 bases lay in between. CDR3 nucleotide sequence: TGTGCCAGCAGTGGAGTTCAGGGTCGAAATGTGCTAGGCGAGCAGTACTTC. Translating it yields CASSGVQGRNVLGEQYF.

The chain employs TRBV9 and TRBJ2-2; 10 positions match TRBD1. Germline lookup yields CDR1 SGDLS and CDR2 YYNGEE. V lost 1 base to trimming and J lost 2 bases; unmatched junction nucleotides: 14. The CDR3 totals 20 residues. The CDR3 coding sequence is TGTGCCAGCAGCGTACGCCGGGACAGGGGCCCCCGGACAAACACCGGGGAGCTGTTTTTT. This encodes CASSVRRDRGPRTNTGELFF.

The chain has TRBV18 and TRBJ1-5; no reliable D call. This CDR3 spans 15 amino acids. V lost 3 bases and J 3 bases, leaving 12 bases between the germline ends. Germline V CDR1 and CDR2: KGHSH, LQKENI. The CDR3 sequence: CASSPTTQTNQPQHF. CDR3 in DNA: TGTGCCAGCTCACCTACCACACAGACCAATCAGCCCCAGCATTTT.

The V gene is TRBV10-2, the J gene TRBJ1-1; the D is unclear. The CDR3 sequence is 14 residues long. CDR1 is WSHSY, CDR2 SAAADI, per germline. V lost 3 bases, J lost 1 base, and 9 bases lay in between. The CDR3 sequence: CASSEAGRNTEAFF. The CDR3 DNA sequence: TGCGCCAGCAGTGAAGCAGGTCGGAACACTGAAGCTTTCTTT.

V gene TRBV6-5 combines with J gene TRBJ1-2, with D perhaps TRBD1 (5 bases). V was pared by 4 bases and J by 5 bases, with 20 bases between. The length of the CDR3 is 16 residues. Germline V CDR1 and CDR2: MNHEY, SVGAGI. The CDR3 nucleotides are TGTGCCAGCAGTTTTCGGGACTCCTCGTCGACTTATGGCTACACCTTC. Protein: CASSFRDSSSTYGYTF.